These 26 T cell receptor beta chains were sequenced from one sample in a study of post-analysis software for immune sequencing data. Whole-study results and caveats: Compared with controls, patients had more of about 5 TRBV segments, including TRBV5-6, TRBV5-1 and TRBV20-1.

Which antigens these TCRs recognize remains unknown. Every TCR beta cDNA library bore unique molecular identifiers. TCRdb processed the PCR reads anew with MiXCR; each CDR3 protein has one entry. Of under 650,000 distinct CDR3 sequences listed, roughly two fifths are singletons. Sequenced input: blood. The receptors derive from a girl between 10 and 17 years old with multiple sclerosis.

The table lists this clonotype with a few counts. J is TRBJ2-3 and V is TRBV7-3; 11 bases fit TRBD2. The CDR3 totals 16 residues. The germline V gene encodes CDR1 SGHTA and CDR2 FQGTGA. J lost 2 bases, V lost 5 bases, and 6 bases had no gene match. This CDR3 is CASSRGLAGSTDTQYF. For the CDR3, the DNA is TGTGCCAGCAGCCGAGGACTAGCGGGCTCCACAGATACGCAGTATTTT. The variable domain in full, completed from reference TRBV7-3 and TRBJ2-3, reads GAGVSQTPSNKVTEKGKYVELRCDPISGHTALYWYRQSLGQGPEFLIYFQGTGAADDSGLPNDRFFAVRPEGSVSTLKIQRTERGDSAVYLCASSRGLAGSTDTQYFGPGTRLTVL.

The chain joins TRBV10-2 to TRBJ1-1; D remains ambiguous. Germline CDR1 is WSHSY and CDR2 is SAAADI. Deletions cut 3 bases from V and 5 bases from J, with 7 bases between. The CDR3 sequence is 12 residues long. CDR3 residues: CASSERETEAFF. The CDR3 nucleotides are TGCGCCAGCAGTGAAAGGGAAACTGAAGCTTTCTTT.

This clonotype was seen ten or more times. V usage is TRBV7-2 and J usage is TRBJ2-5, with D tentatively TRBD2 (7 bases). Trimming cost V 2 bases and J 1 base, with 14 bases left between them. Germline V gene lookup returns CDR1 SGHTA and CDR2 FQGNSA. The CDR3 consists of 16 residues. Here the CDR3 reads CASSLLGGAPQETQYF. Here the CDR3 DNA reads TGTGCCAGCAGCTTATTAGGGGGGGCACCCCAAGAGACCCAGTACTTC.

J is TRBJ2-7 and V is TRBV5-1; tentatively, D is TRBD1 (5 bases). The germline V gene has CDR1 SGHRS and CDR2 YFSETQ. This CDR3 comprises 15 residues. Trimming removed 4 bases at V and 2 bases at J, with 16 bases between. CDR3 amino acids: CASSGVQEFTYEQYF. CDR3 sequence (DNA): TGCGCCAGCAGCGGCGTACAGGAATTTACCTACGAGCAGTACTTC. Together with reference TRBV5-1 and TRBJ2-7, the CDR3 gives the full variable domain: KAGVTQTPRYLIKTRGQQVTLSCSPISGHRSVSWYQQTPGQGLQFLFEYFSETQRNKGNFPGRFSGRQFSNSRSEMNVSTLELGDSALYLCASSGVQEFTYEQYFGPGTRLTVT.

In this sample, this clonotype turned up a few times. J is TRBJ1-2 and V is TRBV12-3 or TRBV12-4; TRBD1 matches 10 bases. The CDR3 length is 11 residues. As DNA, the CDR3 is TGTGCTTGCGGACAGGGGGGTGGCTACACCTTC. Translating it yields CACGQGGGYTF.

The genes are TRBV10-3 and TRBJ1-1; no clear D. V lost 7 bases, J lost 0 bases, and 9 bases lay in between. Germline CDR1 is ENHRY and CDR2 is SYGVKD. The CDR3 runs 13 residues. CDR3: CAIKEIMNTEAFF. For the CDR3, the DNA is TGTGCCATCAAAGAGATTATGAACACTGAAGCTTTCTTT.

V usage is TRBV11-2 and J usage is TRBJ2-1, with D possibly being TRBD1 (5 bases). V lost 8 bases and J 1 base, leaving 15 bases between the germline ends. The germline gives CDR1 SGHAT, CDR2 FQNNGV. The CDR3 contains 15 residues. CDR3 bases: TGTGCCAGCTATGACTTCCAGGGTTCCTACAATGAGCAGTTCTTC. This translates into CASYDFQGSYNEQFF.

Written as DNA, the CDR3 is TGCGCCAGCAGCTTGGTGCTAGCGGGAGGTGGGAACAATGAGCAGTTCTTC. This codes for CASSLVLAGGGNNEQFF. V is TRBV5-1 and J is TRBJ2-1, with 11 bases that match TRBD2. This CDR3 has 17 amino acids. Germline V gives CDR1 SGHRS, CDR2 YFSETQ. V lost 0 bases and J lost 5; bases outside the gene matches: 7.

This clonotype was recorded a few times. The rearrangement uses TRBV5-1 and TRBJ1-1; no firm D call. Trimming took off 3 bases at V and 0 bases at J, with 9 bases between the two ends. CDR1 is SGHRS, CDR2 YFSETQ, per germline. CDR3 length equals 14 residues. The CDR3 is CASSSDTVNTEAFF. CDR3 nucleotides: TGCGCCAGCAGCTCAGACACGGTGAACACTGAAGCTTTCTTT.

The chain is built from TRBV5-1 and TRBJ2-7; weak D call: TRBD2 (5 bases). CDR1 and CDR2 from the germline V gene are SGHRS and YFSETQ. V was cut by 4 bases and J by 2 bases, with 10 bases left in between. The CDR3 extends over 13 amino acids. CDR3 in amino acids: CASSTDGTYEQYF. The CDR3 region has the DNA TGCGCCAGCAGCACGGACGGGACCTACGAGCAGTACTTC.

This clonotype was detected only a few times. The V and J genes are TRBV4-1 and TRBJ2-1, with 12 bases lining up with TRBD2. Germline CDR1 MGHRA, CDR2 YSYEKL. Trimming at V came to 4 bases and at J to 5 bases, leaving 9 bases not matched to a gene. The CDR3 totals 17 residues. CDR3 region: CASSPDPLAGGHNEQFF. The DNA of the CDR3 is TGCGCCAGCAGCCCCGACCCCCTAGCGGGAGGGCACAATGAGCAGTTCTTC.

This clonotype was seen a few times. The chain has TRBV9 and TRBJ2-1, with 9 bases fitting TRBD2. Germline trimming cut 1 base from V and 7 bases from J; bases unmatched to any gene: 6. The CDR3 extends over 15 amino acids. Germline V gene sequence: CDR1 SGDLS, CDR2 YYNGEE. The CDR3 is CASSVSGLATNEQFF. The CDR3 DNA reads as TGTGCCAGCAGCGTAAGCGGACTAGCGACAAATGAGCAGTTCTTC. Full variable domain (missing parts from reference TRBV9 and TRBJ2-1): DSGVTQTPKHLITATGQRVTLRCSPRSGDLSVYWYQQSLDQGLQFLIQYYNGEERAKGNILERFSAQQFPDLHSELNLSSLELGDSALYFCASSVSGLATNEQFFGPGTRLTVL.

The CDR3 loop is CASSWSGDYGYTF. DNA of the CDR3: TGTGCCAGCAGTTGGTCCGGGGACTATGGCTACACCTTC. This sequence joins TRBV12-3 or TRBV12-4 and TRBJ1-2, with no clear D. The CDR3 loop spans 13 amino acids. V dropped 4 bases and J dropped 3 bases, with 9 bases sitting between them.

A few counts support this clonotype. The chain has TRBV12-3 or TRBV12-4 and TRBJ2-5, with 9 nucleotides matching TRBD1. TRBJ2-7 matches the DNA end more closely, so the J call is doubtful. The CDR3 is 14 amino acids. In nucleotides, the CDR3 is TGTGCCAGCAGTTTAGAACAGGGGGCAGGCGAGCAGTACTTC. Residues: CASSLEQGAGEQYF.

The rearrangement links TRBV6-1 to TRBJ1-5; 7 bases agree with TRBD1. The trim removed 2 bases at V and 0 bases at J, leaving 13 bases unmatched. This CDR3 region has 19 residues. CDR1 is MNHNS, CDR2 SASEGT, per germline. The CDR3 region is CASSESTGTILSSNQPQHF. Written as DNA, the CDR3 is TGTGCCAGCAGTGAATCGACAGGGACGATCCTAAGTAGCAATCAGCCCCAGCATTTT.

The chain recombines TRBV6-2 or TRBV6-3 with TRBJ1-2; D is perhaps TRBD1 (5 bases). This CDR3 region has 14 residues. V was trimmed by 2 bases and J by 5 bases, leaving 12 bases between them. Germline loops: CDR1 MNHEY, CDR2 SVGEGT. The CDR3 DNA sequence: TGTGCCAGCAGTTACCGCTTGGGGGGGTATGGCTACACCTTC. It is translated as CASSYRLGGYGYTF.

There are a few counts of this clonotype. The V gene is TRBV6-1, the J gene TRBJ2-3, with 11 bases that match TRBD2. The germline V gene has CDR1 MNHNS and CDR2 SASEGT. V dropped 2 bases and J dropped 0; count of bases not matched to a gene: 7. The CDR3 is 18 residues long. CDR3 in amino acids: CASSERRLAGTSTDTQYF. Written as DNA, the CDR3 is TGTGCCAGCAGTGAACGTCGACTAGCGGGGACTAGCACAGATACGCAGTATTTT.

The count of this clonotype is one. The chain recombines TRBV7-2 with TRBJ1-1; TRBD1 is a possible D gene (6 bases). Trimming took 5 bases from V and 5 from J, leaving 18 bases between them. The CDR3 has 15 residues. Germline V gives CDR1 SGHTA, CDR2 FQGNSA. CDR3 residues: CASSLQQFRGTEAFF. DNA for the CDR3: TGTGCCAGCAGCCTACAGCAGTTCAGGGGTACTGAAGCTTTCTTT.

This clonotype appeared a few times. The chain combines TRBV9 with TRBJ2-1; 8 bases map to TRBD2. This CDR3 is built from 15 residues. V lost 1 base, J lost 4 bases, and 4 bases stayed unmatched. The germline gives CDR1 SGDLS, CDR2 YYNGEE. CDR3 nucleotide sequence: TGTGCCAGCAGCGTACGGGGGGGACTTTACAATGAGCAGTTCTTC. This translates into CASSVRGGLYNEQFF.

This clonotype has only a few counts. The CDR3 DNA sequence: TGTGCCAGCAGCCTTATCTGGGTCCCCCAAGAGACCCAGTACTTC. This translates into CASSLIWVPQETQYF. V is TRBV27 and J is TRBJ2-5; D gene unclear. Germline values: CDR1 MNHEY, CDR2 SMNVEV (reference sequence). V gave up 6 bases and J gave up 1 base, with 15 bases separating them. This CDR3 has 15 amino acids.

The sample holds many counts of this clonotype. The chain recombines TRBV7-6 with TRBJ1-2; the D gene is possibly TRBD1 (5 bases). Germline loops: CDR1 SGHVS, CDR2 FNYEAQ. The CDR3 covers 14 residues. Trimming left V 1 base short and J 2 bases short, with 8 bases between. The chain's CDR3 is CASSLDEGNYGYTF. The CDR3 coding sequence is TGTGCCAGCAGCTTAGATGAGGGGAACTATGGCTACACCTTC.

Turning to this clonotype: This could be a read error, since a much larger clone is one nucleotide away. The chain couples TRBV29-1 to TRBJ2-1; unclear D gene. The CDR3 is 12 amino acids. Germline assignment: CDR1 SQVTM and CDR2 ANQGSEA. The CDR3 here is CSIELRDNEQFF. In nucleotides, the CDR3 is TGCAGCATTGAGTTAAGGGACAATGAGCAGTTCTTC.

The genes are TRBV7-9 and TRBJ2-1; 11 bases map to TRBD2. Germline CDR1 and CDR2: SEHNR and FQNEAQ (reference sequence). Trimming cost V 0 bases and J 3 bases; bases outside gene matches: 4. There are 17 residues in the CDR3. The CDR3 DNA sequence: TGTGCCAGCAGCTTAGCACCGGGACTAGCGGTCTACAATGAGCAGTTCTTC. Translation: CASSLAPGLAVYNEQFF.

The rearrangement joins TRBV21-1 to TRBJ2-7; the table's D call TRBD2 went unverified against the DNA. TRBV21-1 is given as a pseudogene. The CDR3 runs 16 residues. The CDR3, as DNA: TGTGCCAGCAGCAACTCAGGCCCGAGCGACCCCTACGAGCAGTACTTC. It is translated as CASSNSGPSDPYEQYF.

The chain uses TRBV10-3 and TRBJ2-5; possibly TRBD1 for D (6 bases). Germline loops: CDR1 ENHRY, CDR2 SYGVKD. The CDR3 totals 16 residues. Trimming removed 0 bases at V and 5 bases at J, with 16 bases between. This CDR3 reads CAISESRGSLRETQYF. In DNA, the CDR3 is TGTGCCATCAGTGAGTCGAGGGGGTCCCTGAGGGAGACCCAGTACTTC.

This clonotype was picked up a small number of times. The chain has TRBV12-3 or TRBV12-4 and TRBJ2-3, with no clear D. V lost 6 bases, J lost 0 bases, and 13 bases lay in between. The CDR3 sequence is 15 residues long. As DNA, the CDR3 is TGTGCCAGCAGCTTTTGGGCAGTAAGCACAGATACGCAGTATTTT. Its protein product is CASSFWAVSTDTQYF.